The clone carrying this TCR beta chain was observed a few times. This CDR3 comprises 17 residues. Germline CDR1 MNHNY, CDR2 SVGAGI (reference sequence). J gave up 7 bases and V 5 bases, and 14 bases lay outside the gene matches. Clones were sequenced by immunoSEQ multiplex PCR, and TCRdb holds only the in-frame ones, with some missing. This sample has over 200,000 clones, with 80% to 90% found just once. The data belong to a study of blood T cell repertoires in COVID-19. Living in 24 US areas, the participants were between roughly 18 and 95 years of age. What was sequenced was PBMCs or T cells enriched from blood (not recorded which). This sequence originates from a woman between 45 and 65 years old who had recovered from COVID-19. This rearrangement joins TRBV6-6 to TRBJ1-6; 7 nucleotides line up with TRBD1. CDR3 region: CASSPTGMRGLNSPLHF. The CDR3 bases are TGTGCCAGCAGTCCGACAGGGATGAGGGGTTTAAATTCACCCCTCCACTTT.